Listed below are T cell receptor beta chains from one sample, sequenced in a study of CD8 T cells in Susac syndrome. TCRdb recomputed calls from the immunoSEQ multiplex PCR reads with MiXCR, one row per CDR3 protein. The table lists tens of thousands of distinct CDR3 sequences, more than 85% of them singletons. The material sequenced was CD8+ T cells from PBMCs. These receptor sequences come from a human donor with multiple sclerosis. The CDR3 runs from the conserved cysteine through the conserved F or W. D genes are given only for firm matches. Size is omitted from some rows. Given values are once, few, many or a class for expanded clones.

J	V	D	size	CDR3	DNA
TRBJ2-7	TRBV28	TRBD2	.	CASSLLVAGSDEQYF	TGTGCCAGCAGTTTGCTCGTAGCGGGGTCCGACGAGCAGTACTTC
TRBJ2-3	TRBV12-3/TRBV12-4	TRBD2	.	CASLSGRAKDTQYF	TGTGCCAGCCTTAGCGGGAGGGCCAAAGATACGCAGTATTTT
TRBJ2-3	TRBV10-3	TRBD2	.	CALSTYGGTDTQYF	TGTGCCTTATCAACGTACGGGGGGACAGATACGCAGTATTTT
TRBJ2-7	TRBV4-1	.	.	CASSHDRTYEQYF	TGCGCCAGCAGCCACGACCGAACCTACGAGCAGTACTTC
TRBJ2-3	TRBV7-6	.	.	CASSLVGGRDAQITQYF	TGTGCCAGCAGCTTAGTAGGGGGGCGGGACGCCCAGATAACGCAGTATTTT
TRBJ2-7	TRBV28	TRBD2	.	CASSPYASGVNEQYF	TGTGCCAGCAGCCCCTATGCTAGCGGAGTGAACGAGCAGTACTTC
TRBJ2-7	TRBV18	.	.	CASSQAPSYEQYF	TGTGCCAGCTCACAAGCCCCCTCCTACGAGCAGTACTTC
TRBJ2-4	TRBV27	.	.	CASSLGGGPLGKNIQYF	TGTGCCAGCAGTCTGGGCGGCGGACCTCTTGGCAAAAACATTCAGTACTTC
TRBJ2-7	TRBV27	.	.	CASNPDSLVSEQYF	TGTGCCAGCAACCCTGACAGTCTAGTCTCCGAGCAGTACTTC
TRBJ2-1	TRBV6-1	.	.	CASGVGVGNEQFF	TGTGCCAGCGGGGTAGGGGTGGGCAATGAGCAGTTCTTC
TRBJ2-3	TRBV12-3/TRBV12-4	.	.	CASSWSTDTQYF	TGTGCCAGCAGTTGGAGTACAGATACGCAGTATTTT
TRBJ2-7	TRBV2	.	.	CASRAGPSYEQYF	TGTGCCAGCAGGGCGGGACCATCCTACGAGCAGTACTTC
TRBJ2-5	TRBV24-1	.	.	CATSESGGKGGETQYF	TGTGCCACCAGTGAGTCCGGGGGAAAAGGGGGAGAGACCCAGTACTTC
TRBJ2-7	TRBV28	.	.	CASSLSAGLVEQYF	TGTGCCAGCAGTTTATCCGCAGGGTTGGTCGAGCAGTACTTC
TRBJ1-2	TRBV12-3/TRBV12-4	.	.	CASSMGQLYGYTF	TGTGCCAGCAGTATGGGACAACTCTATGGCTACACCTTC
TRBJ1-1	TRBV13	.	few	CASSFVRTEAFF	TGTGCCAGCAGCTTTGTGAGGACTGAAGCTTTTTTT
TRBJ2-5	TRBV2	TRBD1	.	CASRQGNSETQYF	TGTGCCAGCAGACAGGGGAATTCGGAGACCCAGTACTTC
TRBJ1-2	TRBV2	.	once	CASSESGAYGYTF	TGTGCCAGCAGTGAATCCGGGGCTTATGGCTACACCTTC
TRBJ2-1	TRBV19	TRBD2	.	CASSGRAGYNEQFF	TGTGCCAGTAGTGGGAGGGCCGGGTACAATGAGCAGTTCTTC
TRBJ2-1	TRBV6-5	TRBD2	.	CASSYQTSGIPGDEQFF	TGTGCCAGCAGTTACCAGACTAGCGGGATACCGGGGGATGAGCAGTTCTTC
TRBJ2-1	TRBV5-6	TRBD1	.	CASSFGTGSNEQFF	TGTGCCAGCAGCTTTGGGACAGGGTCGAATGAGCAGTTCTTC
TRBJ2-1	TRBV6-1	.	.	CASSKPIVGSYNEQFF	TGTGCCAGCAGTAAACCCATCGTCGGCTCCTACAATGAGCAGTTCTTC
TRBJ2-1	TRBV12-3/TRBV12-4	.	.	CASSLSPWGNRQFF	TGTGCCAGCAGTCTTAGCCCCTGGGGAAACCGACAGTTCTTC
TRBJ2-1	TRBV5-6	.	.	CASSSLNEQFF	TGTGCCAGCAGCTCTCTTAATGAGCAGTTCTTC
TRBJ2-7	TRBV27	.	.	CASSPYRDSYEQYF	TGTGCCAGCAGTCCCTACAGGGACTCCTACGAGCAGTACTTC
TRBJ2-2	TRBV19	.	few	CASSPHTGELFF	TGTGCCAGTAGTCCCCACACCGGGGAGCTGTTTTTT
TRBJ2-1	TRBV18	TRBD2	.	CASSPPTGRAWNEQFF	TGTGCCAGCTCACCACCCACCGGGAGGGCATGGAATGAGCAGTTCTTC
TRBJ2-7	TRBV20-1	.	.	CSARDPDGHEQYF	TGCAGTGCTAGAGACCCCGATGGACACGAGCAGTACTTC
TRBJ2-7	TRBV27	.	few	CASSLQGSYEQYF	TGTGCCAGCAGTTTGCAGGGGTCCTACGAGCAGTACTTC
TRBJ2-7	TRBV7-3	.	.	CASSPAGPEGQYF	TGTGCCAGCAGCCCAGCAGGGCCGGAGGGGCAGTACTTC
TRBJ2-2	TRBV9	.	.	CASSVNTGELFF	TGTGCCAGCAGCGTTAACACCGGGGAGCTGTTTTTT
TRBJ1-5	TRBV28	.	.	CASSFRYNQPQHF	TGTGCCAGCAGTTTCAGGTACAATCAGCCCCAGCATTTT
TRBJ1-2	TRBV12-3/TRBV12-4	.	once	CASTPGGYGYTF	TGTGCCAGCACCCCCGGGGGGTATGGCTACACCTTC
TRBJ2-7	TRBV27	TRBD2	once	CASSLRGGSEQYF	TGTGCCAGCAGTTTACGCGGGGGAAGTGAGCAGTACTTC
TRBJ1-2	TRBV7-2	.	.	CASSFWDANGYTF	TGTGCCAGCAGCTTTTGGGATGCGAACGGCTACACCTTC
TRBJ2-7	TRBV11-2	TRBD2	.	CASSSTPGGGLDYEQYF	TGTGCCAGCAGTTCTACCCCGGGGGGAGGGCTGGACTACGAGCAGTACTTC
TRBJ2-2	TRBV19	.	.	CASSIGLPGTGELFF	TGTGCCAGTAGTATAGGACTACCAGGCACCGGGGAGCTGTTTTTT
TRBJ2-7	TRBV28	.	.	CASSSGHEPGEQYF	TGTGCCAGCAGTTCCGGACACGAACCGGGGGAGCAGTACTTC
TRBJ2-7	TRBV19	TRBD1	.	CASSTSGTGGLYEQYF	TGTGCCAGTAGTACCTCCGGGACAGGGGGCCTCTACGAGCAGTACTTC
TRBJ2-7	TRBV11-2	.	.	CASSRWEQYF	TGTGCCAGCAGCCGTTGGGAGCAGTACTTC
TRBJ2-6	TRBV5-6	.	.	CASSFFSGLSGANVLTF	TGTGCCAGCAGCTTTTTCTCAGGCCTCTCTGGGGCCAACGTCCTGACTTTC
TRBJ2-1	TRBV4-3	.	.	CASSQADGDIYNEQFF	TGCGCCAGCAGCCAAGCAGACGGGGACATCTACAATGAGCAGTTCTTC
TRBJ1-2	TRBV7-2	.	.	CASSPNYTF	TGTGCCAGCAGCCCCAACTACACCTTC
TRBJ2-5	TRBV28	TRBD2	.	CASSLPSSGGPQETQYF	TGTGCCAGCAGTTTACCGTCTAGCGGGGGCCCCCAAGAGACCCAGTACTTC
TRBJ2-3	TRBV10-3	.	.	CAISGSYGGDSKIDTQYF	TGTGCCATCAGTGGATCTTACGGTGGGGACTCCAAAATAGATACGCAGTATTTT
TRBJ1-2	TRBV28	.	.	CASSLLDSYGYTF	TGTGCCAGCAGTTTATTGGACAGCTATGGCTACACCTTC
TRBJ1-1	TRBV5-1	.	.	CASSLGEGGTEAFF	TGCGCCAGCAGCTTGGGGGAGGGAGGCACTGAAGCTTTCTTT
TRBJ1-1	TRBV7-9	TRBD1	.	CASSWGQDYLNTEAFF	TGTGCCAGCAGCTGGGGACAGGACTACCTGAACACTGAAGCTTTCTTT